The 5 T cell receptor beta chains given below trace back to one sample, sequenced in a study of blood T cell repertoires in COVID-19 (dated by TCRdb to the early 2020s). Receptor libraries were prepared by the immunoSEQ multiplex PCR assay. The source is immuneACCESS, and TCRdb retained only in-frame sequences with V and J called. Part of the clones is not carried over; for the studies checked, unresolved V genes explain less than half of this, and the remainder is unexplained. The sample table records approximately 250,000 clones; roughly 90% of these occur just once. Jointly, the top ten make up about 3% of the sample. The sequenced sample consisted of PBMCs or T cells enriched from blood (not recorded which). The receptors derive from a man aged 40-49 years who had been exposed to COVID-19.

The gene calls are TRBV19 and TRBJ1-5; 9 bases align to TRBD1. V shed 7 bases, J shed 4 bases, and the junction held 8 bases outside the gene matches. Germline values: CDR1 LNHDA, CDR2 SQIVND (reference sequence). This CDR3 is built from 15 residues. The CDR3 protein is CASKVGDRENQPQHF. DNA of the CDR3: TGTGCCAGTAAGGTTGGGGACAGGGAGAATCAGCCCCAGCATTTT.

CDR3 sequence (DNA): TGTGCCAGCAGCTTAGTTACTGACAATGAGCAGTTCTTC. Translated: CASSLVTDNEQFF. The chain recombines TRBV7-3 with TRBJ2-1; D is unresolved. CDR3 length: 13 amino acids. V shed 2 bases and J shed 5 bases, with 7 bases lying between them. CDR1 is SGHTA and CDR2 is FQGTGA in the germline V gene.

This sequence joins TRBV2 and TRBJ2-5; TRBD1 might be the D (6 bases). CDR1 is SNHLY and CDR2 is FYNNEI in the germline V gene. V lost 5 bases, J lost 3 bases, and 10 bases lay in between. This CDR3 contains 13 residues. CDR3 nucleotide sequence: TGTGCCAGCAGTTCAAGGACAGAAGAGACCCAGTACTTC. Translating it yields CASSSRTEETQYF. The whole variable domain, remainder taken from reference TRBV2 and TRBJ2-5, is EPEVTQTPSHQVTQMGQEVILRCVPISNHLYFYWYRQILGQKVEFLVSFYNNEISEKSEIFDDQFSVERPDGSNFTLKIRSTKLEDSAMYFCASSSRTEETQYFGPGTRLLVL.

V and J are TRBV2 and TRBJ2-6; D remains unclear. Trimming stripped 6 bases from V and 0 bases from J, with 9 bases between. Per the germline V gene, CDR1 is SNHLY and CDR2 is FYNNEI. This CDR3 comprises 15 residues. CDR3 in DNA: TGTGCCAGCAGAATTATGAGCTCTGGGGCCAACGTCCTGACTTTC. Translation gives CASRIMSSGANVLTF.

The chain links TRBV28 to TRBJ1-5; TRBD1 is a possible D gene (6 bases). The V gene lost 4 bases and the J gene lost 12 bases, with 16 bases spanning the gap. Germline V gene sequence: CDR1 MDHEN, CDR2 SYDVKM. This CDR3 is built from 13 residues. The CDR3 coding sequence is TGTGCCAGCAGTTGGTTAGGGGGAACCGGCCAGCATTTT. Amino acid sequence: CASSWLGGTGQHF.